This TCR beta chain comes out of a study of T cell changes during pregnancy in multiple sclerosis. Germline V gives CDR1 MNHEY, CDR2 SVGAGI. Trimming took off 5 bases at V and 1 base at J, with 12 bases between the two ends. The CDR3 runs 14 residues. Clones were read by immunoSEQ multiplex PCR, and TCRdb kept only the in-frame ones, dropping some. The sample has about 57,000 clones; approximately 89% are singletons. The sequences come from peripheral blood, collected after pregnancy. The rearrangement uses TRBV6-5 and TRBJ2-7, with D uncertain. The receptor comes from a female donor in good health, enrolled as a control in a pregnancy study. The CDR3 loop reads CASSNRHRSYEQYF. CDR3 nucleotides: TGTGCCAGCAGTAACCGACATCGATCCTACGAGCAGTACTTC.